The 5 T cell receptor beta chains given below trace back to one sample, sequenced in a study of blood T cells in healthy people across ages. Primed by a sample-barcoded 5' primer and a J-beta primer mix, a second PCR proceeded for about 7 to 11 cycles. MiXCR was run by TCRdb on the 5' RACE reads, yielding one entry per CDR3 protein. The repertoire has just under 900,000 distinct CDR3 sequences, 29% of them found once; the top ten carry roughly 17%. Sequenced sample: blood. The source is a woman older than 75 in good health.

This clonotype was counted many times. The chain has TRBV6-5 and TRBJ1-2; 7 bases are shared with TRBD1. This CDR3 is built from 13 residues. V lost 6 bases and J lost 6; bases outside the gene matches: 7. Germline V gives CDR1 MNHEY, CDR2 SVGAGI. The CDR3 loop reads CASRAGTANGYTF. The CDR3 coding sequence is TGTGCCAGCAGGGCGGGGACAGCGAATGGCTACACCTTC.

This clonotype appeared many times. V and J are TRBV7-2 and TRBJ2-3; TRBD1 might be the D (6 bases). The germline V gene encodes CDR1 SGHTA and CDR2 FQGNSA. The V end lost 3 bases, the J end lost 5 bases, and 12 bases lay between the germline ends. The CDR3 consists of 14 residues. CDR3 sequence reads: CASSLGARGDTQYF. The CDR3 DNA sequence: TGTGCCAGCAGCTTGGGGGCGCGAGGAGATACGCAGTATTTT.

This clonotype was observed at least ten times. The rearrangement uses TRBV20-1 and TRBJ2-1; tentatively, D is TRBD1 or TRBD2 (5 bases each). The germline CDR1 and CDR2 sequences are DFQATT and SNEGSKA (reference sequence). The V gene lost 8 bases and the J gene lost 13 bases, with 18 bases spanning the gap. This CDR3 is built from 11 residues. In DNA, the CDR3 is TGCAGTCCACAAACTACCCGGGGCCAGTTCTTC. This codes for CSPQTTRGQFF.

This clonotype was seen ten or more times. The chain uses TRBV25-1 and TRBJ1-2; D uncertain. V was cut by 1 base and J by 7 bases, with 13 bases left in between. This CDR3 spans 14 amino acids. Germline lookup yields CDR1 MGHDK and CDR2 SYGVNS. The CDR3, as DNA: TGTGCCAGCAGTGAATTTGGGCCGGAGTTTGGCTACACCTTC. It translates to CASSEFGPEFGYTF.

The sample holds many counts of this clonotype. The genes are TRBV12-3 or TRBV12-4 and TRBJ1-5, with 8 bases identical to TRBD1. This CDR3 is built from 19 residues. The trim removed 6 bases at V and 0 bases at J, leaving 16 bases unmatched. In DNA, the CDR3 is TGTGCCAGCAGCCCAGGGGGCGGATCAAGGGGTTATAGCAATCAGCCCCAGCATTTT. Its translation is CASSPGGGSRGYSNQPQHF.